The 18 T cell receptor beta chains listed next were all sequenced from one sample in a study of PD-1 blockade in classical Hodgkin lymphoma. Time point of the sample: cycle 4 day 1 (C4D1), after five to seven weeks of nivolumab. In every patient, relapse followed autologous stem cell transplantation, while exposure to brentuximab vedotin differed. Researchers used magnetic negative selection to pull out pure CD4+ T cells from thawed PBMCs. Measured with immunoSEQ multiplex PCR; TCRdb has only the in-frame clones, and not every one. Of 9,000 to 10,000 clones in the sample, about 75% were seen once. The sequenced sample was CD4+ T cells from blood, obtained before the fourth cycle of nivolumab. The origin of the receptors is a human donor with classical Hodgkin lymphoma.

This rearrangement joins TRBV19 to TRBJ1-5; tentative D call: TRBD1 (6 bases). Germline assignment: CDR1 LNHDA and CDR2 SQIVND (reference sequence). The V and J ends lost 5 bases and 6 bases respectively, with 17 bases between them. The length of the CDR3 is 15 residues. CDR3 DNA: TGTGCCAGTAGTCGGGGGGCGCTTGACGGTCAGCCCCAGCATTTT. Translating it yields CASSRGALDGQPQHF.

The CDR3 DNA sequence: TGTGCCAGCAGCCGTGACAAGAACACTGAAGCTTTCTTT. This gives the protein CASSRDKNTEAFF. The J gene is TRBJ1-1, the V gene TRBV7-3; D gene unclear. Germline lookup yields CDR1 SGHTA and CDR2 FQGTGA. The length of the CDR3 is 13 residues. Deletions cut 5 bases from V and 1 base from J, with 8 bases between.

The chain carries TRBV6-1 and TRBJ2-1; D remains ambiguous. V lost 1 base and J lost 3, with 16 bases in between. Germline values: CDR1 MNHNS, CDR2 SASEGT. The CDR3 is 17 amino acids. Here the CDR3 reads CASSEDPRGSRYNEQFF. In nucleotides, the CDR3 is TGTGCCAGCAGTGAAGACCCTAGAGGAAGTCGCTACAATGAGCAGTTCTTC.

Worth noting for this clone: The same CDR3 arises from other DNA sequences in this sample as well. The gene calls are TRBV5-1 and TRBJ2-5; 7 bases align to TRBD1. The CDR3 contains 14 residues. Germline-derived CDR1 and CDR2 are SGHRS and YFSETQ. V trimming: 0 bases; J trimming: 4 bases; junction bases outside the gene matches: 3. The CDR3 reads CASSLATGVETQYF. Written as DNA, the CDR3 is TGCGCCAGCAGCTTGGCCACAGGGGTAGAGACCCAGTACTTC.

This clone was seen a handful of times. The chain joins TRBV6-1 to TRBJ1-6; weak D call: TRBD1 (5 bases). CDR3 length equals 16 residues. Germline-derived CDR1 and CDR2 are MNHNS and SASEGT. V was pared by 4 bases and J by 1 base, with 11 bases between. This CDR3 is CASSVPQGSYNSPLHF. For the CDR3, the DNA is TGTGCCAGCAGTGTTCCTCAGGGATCCTATAATTCACCCCTCCACTTT.

This chain connects TRBV9 to TRBJ1-4, with D unclear. Germline CDR1 reads SGDLS; CDR2 reads YYNGEE. Deletions cut 0 bases from V and 10 bases from J, with 10 bases between. This CDR3 is 13 amino acids long. CDR3: CASSVDPEGKLFF. In nucleotides, the CDR3 is TGTGCCAGCAGCGTAGATCCGGAAGGAAAACTGTTTTTT.

V gene TRBV6-6 combines with J gene TRBJ1-4; D remains unclear. Germline CDR1 and CDR2: MNHNY and SVGAGI (reference sequence). The CDR3 is 14 residues long. V was trimmed by 7 bases and J by 6 bases, leaving 15 bases between them. CDR3 DNA sequence: TGTGCCAGCACTCCCTTAGGGAGATATGAAAAACTGTTTTTT. Encoded protein: CASTPLGRYEKLFF.

The chain has TRBV28 and TRBJ1-2; D call uncertain. There are 13 residues in the CDR3. The V gene's germline CDR1 is MDHEN and CDR2 SYDVKM. The V end was cut by 7 bases, the J end by 2 bases, with 11 bases between. The CDR3 nucleotides read TGTGCCAGCAACCTGGACCTAAACTATGGCTACACCTTC. Translating gives CASNLDLNYGYTF.

The CDR3 sequence is CASSFRRFGTEAFF. The DNA for the CDR3 is TGTGCCAGCAGTTTTAGGAGGTTCGGCACTGAAGCTTTCTTT. The chain employs TRBV6-5 and TRBJ1-1; D remains ambiguous. CDR1 and CDR2 (germline): MNHEY, SVGAGI. The CDR3 consists of 14 residues. The V end was cut by 4 bases, the J end by 4 bases, with 13 bases between.

The rearrangement links TRBV28 to TRBJ1-5; D may be TRBD1 (5 bases). The V end was cut by 6 bases, the J end by 3 bases, with 30 bases between. There are 20 residues in the CDR3. Per the germline V gene, CDR1 is MDHEN and CDR2 is SYDVKM. CDR3 bases: TGTGCCAGCAGCTTCACGATCGGCAGGGCCCCCTCTTATACCAATCAGCCCCAGCATTTT. Translation: CASSFTIGRAPSYTNQPQHF.

CDR3 loop: CASRGYGRGKLFF. CDR3 bases: TGTGCCAGCAGGGGGTATGGTAGGGGAAAACTGTTTTTT. V is TRBV28 and J is TRBJ1-4; tentative D call: TRBD1 (5 bases). Trimming stripped 6 bases from V and 10 bases from J, with 15 bases between. Per the germline V gene, CDR1 is MDHEN and CDR2 is SYDVKM. The CDR3 spans 13 residues.

J is TRBJ1-3 and V is TRBV11-2; D gene ambiguous. Germline CDR1 and CDR2: SGHAT and FQNNGV. V lost 0 bases, J lost 0 bases, and 9 bases lay in between. The CDR3 is 16 residues long. CDR3 DNA: TGTGCCAGCAGCTTAGATCTCCACAGCTCTGGAAACACCATATATTTT. Its translation: CASSLDLHSSGNTIYF.

The rearrangement links TRBV28 to TRBJ2-3, with unresolved D. The V end was cut by 3 bases, the J end by 3 bases, with 13 bases between. Germline CDR1 reads MDHEN; CDR2 reads SYDVKM. The CDR3 length is 15 residues. The CDR3 sequence: CASSFPPSLTDTQYF. CDR3 DNA sequence: TGTGCCAGCAGTTTCCCCCCTTCCCTTACAGATACGCAGTATTTT.

The rearrangement links TRBV7-8 to TRBJ1-4; D possibly corresponds to TRBD1 (5 bases). CDR3 length equals 14 residues. Germline CDR1 is SGHVS and CDR2 is FQNEAQ. The germline V and J ends were trimmed by 5 bases and 0 bases, with 7 bases remaining between them. CDR3 in DNA: TGTGCCAGCAGCCGGACAACAACTAATGAAAAACTGTTTTTT. This codes for CASSRTTTNEKLFF.

The V and J genes are TRBV25-1 and TRBJ1-5; perhaps TRBD1 as D (5 bases). The V end lost 1 base, the J end lost 3 bases, and 10 bases lay between the germline ends. Germline loops: CDR1 MGHDK, CDR2 SYGVNS. CDR3 length: 15 residues. The CDR3 nucleotides read TGTGCCAGCAGTGAATCCCGACAGCCCAATCAGCCCCAGCATTTT. Residues: CASSESRQPNQPQHF.

This clone was seen only a few times. The V and J genes are TRBV21-1 and TRBJ2-5; the table gives TRBD2 as D, unverified against the DNA. TRBV21-1 represents a pseudogene. The CDR3 contains 14 residues. CDR3 sequence (DNA): TGTGCCAGCAGCAAAAGAGGAGGTAAAGAGACCCAGTACTTC. It codes for CASSKRGGKETQYF.

The J gene is TRBJ1-3, the V gene TRBV2, with D hard to call. Trimming took off 8 bases at V and 1 base at J, with 9 bases between the two ends. Germline assignment: CDR1 SNHLY and CDR2 FYNNEI. The CDR3 sequence is 13 residues long. The CDR3 DNA is TGTGCCAGCCTCCAGGATTCTGGAAACACCATATATTTT. As protein: CASLQDSGNTIYF.

The chain has TRBV5-4 and TRBJ1-4; possible D gene TRBD1, 6 bases. Germline-derived CDR1 and CDR2 are SGHNT and YYREEE (reference sequence). The V and J ends lost 1 base and 4 bases respectively, with 11 bases between them. The CDR3 extends over 15 amino acids. Here the CDR3 reads CASSLNRGINEKLFF. The CDR3 bases are TGTGCCAGCAGCTTGAATAGGGGGATTAATGAAAAACTGTTTTTT.